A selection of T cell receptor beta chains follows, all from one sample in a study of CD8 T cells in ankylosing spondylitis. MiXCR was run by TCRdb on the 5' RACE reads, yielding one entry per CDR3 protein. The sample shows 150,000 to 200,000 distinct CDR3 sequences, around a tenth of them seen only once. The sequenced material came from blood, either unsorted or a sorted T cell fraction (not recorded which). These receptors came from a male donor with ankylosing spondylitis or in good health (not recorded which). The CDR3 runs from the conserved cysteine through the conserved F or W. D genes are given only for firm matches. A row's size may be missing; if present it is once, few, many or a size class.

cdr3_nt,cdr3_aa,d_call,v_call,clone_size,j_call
TGCGCCAGCAGCCAAGAATATTTCCCAGATACGCAGTATTTT,CASSQEYFPDTQYF,-,TRBV4-3,many,TRBJ2-3
TGTGCCAGTAGTGGTCTAGCGGGGGGATCCTACGAGCAGTACTTC,CASSGLAGGSYEQYF,TRBD2,TRBV19,many,TRBJ2-7
TGTGCCAGCAGTGATACAGGACAGCCGGATGGCTATGGCTACACCTTC,CASSDTGQPDGYGYTF,-,TRBV6-1,many,TRBJ1-2
TGCAGTGCTAGAGCAGGGGGTGGCACAGATACGCAGTATTTT,CSARAGGGTDTQYF,TRBD1,TRBV20-1,many,TRBJ2-3
TGTGCCGGCGGGGGACTAGCGGAGGGCCAAGAGACCCAGTACTTC,CAGGGLAEGQETQYF,TRBD2,TRBV12-3/TRBV12-4,many,TRBJ2-5
TGCGCCAGCAGCTTGGAAGGGACAGGGGGACGGGAGCAGTTCTTC,CASSLEGTGGREQFF,TRBD1,TRBV5-1,many,TRBJ2-1
TGCGCCAGCAGCTACGTTGGGGGGGGCTACGAGCAGTACTTC,CASSYVGGGYEQYF,TRBD2,TRBV5-1,few,TRBJ2-7
TGTGCCACCAGTGACTCCGGGACAGGGGTCAATCAGCCCCAGCATTTT,CATSDSGTGVNQPQHF,TRBD1,TRBV24-1,many,TRBJ1-5
TGTGCCATCAGTTTAGATAGCGGGAGATCCTACAATGAGCAGTTCTTC,CAISLDSGRSYNEQFF,TRBD2,TRBV10-3,many,TRBJ2-1
TGTGCCAGCAGCTTCGGCGCGTCCAAGACAGATACGCAGTATTTT,CASSFGASKTDTQYF,-,TRBV7-2,many,TRBJ2-3
TGTGCCTTCAGTTCCGGCGGCACTAGCCAGACCCTTTCCTACGAGCAGTACTTC,CAFSSGGTSQTLSYEQYF,-,TRBV3-1,-,TRBJ2-7
TGTGCCAGCAGTCGGGACAGGGGAGGAGAGACCCAGTACTTC,CASSRDRGGETQYF,TRBD1,TRBV12-3/TRBV12-4,many,TRBJ2-5
TGTGCCAGCACCTCATCCTCTGGAAACACCATATATTTT,CASTSSSGNTIYF,-,TRBV28,few,TRBJ1-3
TGTGCCAGCAGCCCAAGAGAAGCTGGGGCCAACGTCCTGACTTTC,CASSPREAGANVLTF,-,TRBV12-3/TRBV12-4,-,TRBJ2-6
TGCAGTGCTCATGCCCCCCGTGGAACAAAAAACATTCAGTACTTC,CSAHAPRGTKNIQYF,-,TRBV20-1,-,TRBJ2-4
TGCAGTGCTAGTCTTACAGGGGACACTGAAGCTTTCTTT,CSASLTGDTEAFF,TRBD1,TRBV20-1,-,TRBJ1-1
TGTGCCAGCAGCTCGGGACTCGTAGCAGATACGCAGTATTTT,CASSSGLVADTQYF,-,TRBV7-2,few,TRBJ2-3
TGTGCCAGCAGCTTGGGGGGTACAACTAATGAAAAACTGTTTTTT,CASSLGGTTNEKLFF,-,TRBV5-8,-,TRBJ1-4
TGCGCCAGCAGCCAAGATCTGGCGGGATTCTATGGCTACACCTTC,CASSQDLAGFYGYTF,-,TRBV4-3,many,TRBJ1-2
TGTGCCAGCAGCCAAGAACCCCAGGGGTACCTCGAGCAGTACTTC,CASSQEPQGYLEQYF,-,TRBV3-1,many,TRBJ2-7
TGCGCCAGCAGCCAACTCCAGGGCACTGAAGCTTTCTTT,CASSQLQGTEAFF,-,TRBV4-3,many,TRBJ1-1
TGTGCCACCAGCAGAGGAGGAGGTCTGACAGATACGCAGTATTTT,CATSRGGGLTDTQYF,-,TRBV15,many,TRBJ2-3
TGCAGTGCTAGTACGACTAGCGGGGGGGATAATGAGCAGTTCTTC,CSASTTSGGDNEQFF,TRBD2,TRBV20-1,few,TRBJ2-1
TGTGCCAGCAGCAAAACAGGGAGCTCCTACAATGAGCAGTTCTTC,CASSKTGSSYNEQFF,-,TRBV7-8,many,TRBJ2-1
TGTGCCAGCTCACCCCGTCGAACGGATACAAATGAAAAACTGTTTTTT,CASSPRRTDTNEKLFF,-,TRBV18,many,TRBJ1-4
TGTGCCATCAGGACTAGCGTACTCTCCTACAATGAGCAGTTCTTC,CAIRTSVLSYNEQFF,TRBD2,TRBV10-3,many,TRBJ2-1
TGTGCCAGTATGACGGGAGACTCCTACAATGAGCAGTTCTTC,CASMTGDSYNEQFF,-,TRBV19,many,TRBJ2-1
TGTGCCAGCAGTTATTATGGGGTAGGCACAGATACGCAGTATTTT,CASSYYGVGTDTQYF,-,TRBV6-5,many,TRBJ2-3
TGCAGTGCTAGCCTGTGGTCTAGCGTATACAATGAGCAGTTCTTC,CSASLWSSVYNEQFF,-,TRBV20-1,many,TRBJ2-1
TGTGCCAGCAGCTTAGCACCGAACTCTGGGGCCAACGTCCTGACTTTC,CASSLAPNSGANVLTF,-,TRBV7-2,few,TRBJ2-6
TGTGCCAGCAGCCCAGGTGGCTTCACCGGGGAGCTGTTTTTT,CASSPGGFTGELFF,-,TRBV7-2,-,TRBJ2-2
TGTGCCAGCAGCCTCTCCCAGGCCGGGGAGCTGTTTTTT,CASSLSQAGELFF,-,TRBV7-2,many,TRBJ2-2
TGTGCCAGCAGCCAAGCGACCCGATCGGGACAGTCCACCTATGGCTACACCTTC,CASSQATRSGQSTYGYTF,TRBD1,TRBV3-1,many,TRBJ1-2
TGTGCCAGCACCTTACAGGGTATCTCTGGAAACACCATATATTTT,CASTLQGISGNTIYF,-,TRBV12-3/TRBV12-4,many,TRBJ1-3
TGCGCCAGCAGCCTACGGGACAGGGCCACAGATACGCAGTATTTT,CASSLRDRATDTQYF,TRBD1,TRBV5-1,many,TRBJ2-3
TGCGCCAGCAGCATCGGACAGGGTAATGAAAAACTGTTTTTT,CASSIGQGNEKLFF,TRBD1,TRBV5-1,many,TRBJ1-4
TGTGCCAGCAGCTTAGACGGGACAGGGGTGCGGGAGCAGTACTTC,CASSLDGTGVREQYF,TRBD1,TRBV7-2,-,TRBJ2-7